What follows are 5 T cell receptor beta chains derived from one specimen sequenced in a study of post-analysis software for immune sequencing data. Study-wide results and caveats: Four or five TRBV segments, TRBV5-6, TRBV5-1 and TRBV20-1 among them, were found more frequent in patients than controls.

Antigen specificity for these receptors is unknown. Libraries were made from TCR beta cDNA, and they carried unique molecular identifiers. TCRdb redid the calling of the PCR reads with MiXCR, one entry per CDR3 protein. The table includes hundreds of thousands of distinct CDR3 sequences, 25% to 30% detected once. The sequenced material came from blood. These receptors were taken from a girl aged 5 to 17 with multiple sclerosis.

This chain uses TRBV7-9 with TRBJ2-7; D is undetermined. The CDR3 covers 13 residues. The germline V gene encodes CDR1 SEHNR and CDR2 FQNEAQ (reference sequence). V lost 2 bases and J 5 bases, leaving 10 bases between the germline ends. Written as DNA, the CDR3 is TGTGCCAGCAGCTTATACGGACCGCACGAGCAGTACTTC. Its protein product is CASSLYGPHEQYF.

A few counts support this clonotype. J is TRBJ2-1 and V is TRBV5-1; D is undetermined. V lost 6 bases and J 0 bases, leaving 13 bases between the germline ends. Germline CDR1 and CDR2: SGHRS and YFSETQ. This CDR3 contains 15 residues. CDR3 sequence reads: CASTSTVASYNEQFF. CDR3 DNA: TGCGCCAGCACCTCGACCGTCGCCTCCTACAATGAGCAGTTCTTC.

This chain joins TRBV20-1 and TRBJ1-1; D might be TRBD1 (5 bases). Deletions cut 0 bases from V and 5 bases from J, with 19 bases between. Germline V gene data show CDR1 as DFQATT and CDR2 as SNEGSKA (reference sequence). The CDR3 totals 16 residues. The CDR3 DNA follows: TGCAGTGCTAGAGATCCCCTCGGACACCCACGGACTGAAGCTTTCTTT. Residues: CSARDPLGHPRTEAFF.

This chain connects TRBV5-1 to TRBJ2-4; tentatively, D is TRBD1 (5 bases). V was trimmed by 0 bases and J by 9 bases, leaving 10 bases between them. This CDR3 spans 13 amino acids. In germline, CDR1 is SGHRS, CDR2 YFSETQ. CDR3 coding DNA: TGCGCCAGCAGCTTGGCCCAGGGCGGCATTCAGTACTTC. It specifies CASSLAQGGIQYF.

V usage is TRBV6-1 and J usage is TRBJ2-5; 9 bases map to TRBD1. Germline V gene data show CDR1 as MNHNS and CDR2 as SASEGT. The CDR3 loop spans 17 amino acids. Trimming took 5 bases from V and 4 from J; bases not matched to a gene: 14. The CDR3 sequence is CASSRPTGTGTLETQYF. CDR3 in DNA: TGTGCCAGCAGTCGTCCAACCGGGACAGGGACCCTAGAGACCCAGTACTTC.